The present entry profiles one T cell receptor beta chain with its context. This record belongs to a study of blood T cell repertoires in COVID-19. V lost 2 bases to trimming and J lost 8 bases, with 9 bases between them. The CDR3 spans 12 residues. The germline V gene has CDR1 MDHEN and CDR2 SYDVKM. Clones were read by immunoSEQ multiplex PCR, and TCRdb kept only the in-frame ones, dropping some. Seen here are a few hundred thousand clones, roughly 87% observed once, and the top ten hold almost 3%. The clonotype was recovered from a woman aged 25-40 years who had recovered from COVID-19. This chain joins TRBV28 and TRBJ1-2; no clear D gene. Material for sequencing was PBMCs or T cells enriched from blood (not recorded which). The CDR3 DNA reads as TGTGCCAGCAGTTTACTGAGGCAAGGCTACACCTTC. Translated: CASSLLRQGYTF.